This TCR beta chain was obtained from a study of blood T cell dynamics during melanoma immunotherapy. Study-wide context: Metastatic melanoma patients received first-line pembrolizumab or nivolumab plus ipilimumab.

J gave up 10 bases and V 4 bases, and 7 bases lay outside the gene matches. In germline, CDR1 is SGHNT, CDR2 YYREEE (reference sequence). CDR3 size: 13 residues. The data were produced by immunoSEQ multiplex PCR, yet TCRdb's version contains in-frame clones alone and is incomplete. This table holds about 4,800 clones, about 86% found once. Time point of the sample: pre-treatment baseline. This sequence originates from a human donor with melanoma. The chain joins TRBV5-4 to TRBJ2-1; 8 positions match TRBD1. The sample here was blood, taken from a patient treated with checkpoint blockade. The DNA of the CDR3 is TGTGCCAGCAGCCCGACAGGGGATCGAGAGCAGTTCTTC. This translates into CASSPTGDREQFF.